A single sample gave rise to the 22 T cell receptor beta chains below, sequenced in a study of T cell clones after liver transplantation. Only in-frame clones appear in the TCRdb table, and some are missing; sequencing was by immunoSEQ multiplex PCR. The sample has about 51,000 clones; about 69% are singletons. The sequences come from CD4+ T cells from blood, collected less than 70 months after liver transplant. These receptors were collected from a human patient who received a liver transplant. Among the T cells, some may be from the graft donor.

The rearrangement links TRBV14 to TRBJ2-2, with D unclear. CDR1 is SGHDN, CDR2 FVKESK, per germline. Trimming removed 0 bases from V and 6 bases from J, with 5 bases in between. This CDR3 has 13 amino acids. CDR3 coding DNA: TGTGCCAGCAGCCAAGAAAGAGCCGGGGAGCTGTTTTTT. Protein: CASSQERAGELFF. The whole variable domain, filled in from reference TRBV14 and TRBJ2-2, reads EAGVTQFPSHSVIEKGQTVTLRCDPISGHDNLYWYRRVMGKEIKFLLHFVKESKQDESGMPNNRFLAERTGGTYSTLKVQPAELEDSGVYFCASSQERAGELFFGEGSRLTVL.

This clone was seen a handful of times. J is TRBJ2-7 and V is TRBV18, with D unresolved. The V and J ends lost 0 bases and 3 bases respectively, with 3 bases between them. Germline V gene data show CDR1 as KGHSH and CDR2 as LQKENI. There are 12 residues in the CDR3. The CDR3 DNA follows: TGTGCCAGCTCACCACCCAACTACGAGCAGTACTTC. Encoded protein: CASSPPNYEQYF.

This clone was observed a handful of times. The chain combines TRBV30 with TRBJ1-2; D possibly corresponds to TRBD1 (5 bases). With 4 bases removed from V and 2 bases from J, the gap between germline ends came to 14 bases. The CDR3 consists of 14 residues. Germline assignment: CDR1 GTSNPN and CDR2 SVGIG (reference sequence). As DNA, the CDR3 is TGTGCCTGGACCTTACCGACAGTGAACTATGGCTACACCTTC. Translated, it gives CAWTLPTVNYGYTF.

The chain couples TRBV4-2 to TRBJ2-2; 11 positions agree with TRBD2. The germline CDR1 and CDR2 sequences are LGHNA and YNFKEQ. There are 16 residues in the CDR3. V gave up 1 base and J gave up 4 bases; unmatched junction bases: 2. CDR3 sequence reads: CASSQVGLAGTGELFF. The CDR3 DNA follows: TGTGCCAGCAGCCAAGTAGGACTAGCGGGCACCGGGGAGCTGTTTTTT.

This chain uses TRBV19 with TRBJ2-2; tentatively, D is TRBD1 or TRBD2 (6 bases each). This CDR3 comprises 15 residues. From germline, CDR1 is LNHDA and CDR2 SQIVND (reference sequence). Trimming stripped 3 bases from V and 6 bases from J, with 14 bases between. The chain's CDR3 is CASSMRAGEAGELFF. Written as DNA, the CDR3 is TGTGCCAGTAGTATGAGGGCAGGGGAGGCCGGGGAGCTGTTTTTT.

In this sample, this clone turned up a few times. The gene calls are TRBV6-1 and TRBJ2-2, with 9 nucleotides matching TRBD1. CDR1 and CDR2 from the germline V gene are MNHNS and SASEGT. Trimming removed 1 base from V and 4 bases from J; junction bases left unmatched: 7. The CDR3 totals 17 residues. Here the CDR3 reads CASSEVGTGRATGELFF. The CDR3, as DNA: TGTGCCAGCAGTGAAGTTGGGACAGGGCGGGCCACCGGGGAGCTGTTTTTT.

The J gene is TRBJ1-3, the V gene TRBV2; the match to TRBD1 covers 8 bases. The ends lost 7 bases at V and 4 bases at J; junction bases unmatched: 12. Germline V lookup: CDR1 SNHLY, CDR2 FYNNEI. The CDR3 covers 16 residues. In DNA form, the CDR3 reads TGTGCCAGCACCACACAGTGGGCAGGGGGCGGAAACACCATATATTTT. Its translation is CASTTQWAGGGNTIYF.

In DNA, the CDR3 is TGTGCCAGCAGTTACGCGGCGGGGGCTGAAGCTCAGCCCCAGCATTTT. It is translated as CASSYAAGAEAQPQHF. J is TRBJ1-5 and V is TRBV6-5; a possible D gene is TRBD1 (6 bases). CDR3 length: 16 residues. Trimming removed 2 bases from V and 6 bases from J, with 17 bases in between. Germline V gene sequence: CDR1 MNHEY, CDR2 SVGAGI.

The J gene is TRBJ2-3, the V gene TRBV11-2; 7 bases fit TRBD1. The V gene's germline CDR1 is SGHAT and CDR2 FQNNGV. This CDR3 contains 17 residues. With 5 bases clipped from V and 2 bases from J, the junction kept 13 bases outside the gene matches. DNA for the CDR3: TGTGCCAGCAGCCCGGGCTCCCGGGGACAGTTCACAGATACGCAGTATTTT. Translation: CASSPGSRGQFTDTQYF.

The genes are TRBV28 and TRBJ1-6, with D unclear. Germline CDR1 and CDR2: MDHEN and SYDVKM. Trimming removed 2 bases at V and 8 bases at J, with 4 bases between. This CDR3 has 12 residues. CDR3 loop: CASSLVYSPLHF. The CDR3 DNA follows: TGTGCCAGCAGTTTAGTTTATTCACCCCTCCACTTT.

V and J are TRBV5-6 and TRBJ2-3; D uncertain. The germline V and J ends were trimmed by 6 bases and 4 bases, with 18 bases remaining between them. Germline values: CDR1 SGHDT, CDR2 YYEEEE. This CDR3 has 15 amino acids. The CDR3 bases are TGTGCCAGCATCCGTTTCCCCCCCTGGGCAGATACGCAGTATTTT. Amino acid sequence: CASIRFPPWADTQYF.

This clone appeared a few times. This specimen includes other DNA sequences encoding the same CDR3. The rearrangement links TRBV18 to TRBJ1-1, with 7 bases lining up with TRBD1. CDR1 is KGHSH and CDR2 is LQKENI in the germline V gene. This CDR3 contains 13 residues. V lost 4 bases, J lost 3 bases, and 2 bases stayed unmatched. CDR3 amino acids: CASSRGQDTEAFF. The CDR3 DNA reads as TGTGCCAGCTCACGTGGACAGGACACTGAAGCTTTCTTT.

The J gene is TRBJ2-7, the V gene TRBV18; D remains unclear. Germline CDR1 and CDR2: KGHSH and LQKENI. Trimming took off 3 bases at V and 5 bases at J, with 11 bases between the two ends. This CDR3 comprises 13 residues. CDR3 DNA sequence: TGTGCCAGCTCACCCGGAGACCCTGACGAGCAGTACTTC. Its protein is CASSPGDPDEQYF.

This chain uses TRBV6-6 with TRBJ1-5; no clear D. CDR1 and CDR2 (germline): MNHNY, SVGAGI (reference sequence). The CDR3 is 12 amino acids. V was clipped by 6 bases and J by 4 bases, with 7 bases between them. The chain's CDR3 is CASSPPNQPQHF. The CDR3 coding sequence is TGTGCCAGCAGCCCACCTAATCAGCCCCAGCATTTT.

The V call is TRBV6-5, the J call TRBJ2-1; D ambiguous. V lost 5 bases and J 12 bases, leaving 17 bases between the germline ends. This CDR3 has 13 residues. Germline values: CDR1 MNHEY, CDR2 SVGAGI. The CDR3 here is CASSPSQLGGQFF. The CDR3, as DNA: TGTGCCAGCAGTCCCTCCCAACTGGGCGGGCAGTTCTTC.

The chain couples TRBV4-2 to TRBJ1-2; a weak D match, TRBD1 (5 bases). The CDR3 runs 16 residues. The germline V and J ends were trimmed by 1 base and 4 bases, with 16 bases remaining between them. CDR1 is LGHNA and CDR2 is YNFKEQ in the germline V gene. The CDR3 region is CASSQARGGSLYGYTF. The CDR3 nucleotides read TGTGCCAGCAGCCAAGCTCGGGGGGGAAGCCTCTATGGCTACACCTTC.

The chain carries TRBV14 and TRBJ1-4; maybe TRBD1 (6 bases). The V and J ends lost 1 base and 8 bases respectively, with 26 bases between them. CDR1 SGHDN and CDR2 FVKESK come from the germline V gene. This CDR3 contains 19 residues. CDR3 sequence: CASSQVPPTGTGYLEKLFF. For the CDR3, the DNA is TGTGCCAGCAGCCAAGTACCGCCCACGGGAACAGGGTATTTAGAAAAACTGTTTTTT.

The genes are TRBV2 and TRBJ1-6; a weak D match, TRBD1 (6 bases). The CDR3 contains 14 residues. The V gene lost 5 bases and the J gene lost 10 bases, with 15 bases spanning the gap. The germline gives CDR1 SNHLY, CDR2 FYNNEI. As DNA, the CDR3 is TGTGCCAGCAGTAGGGTTCAGGGGACCTCACCCCTCCACTTT. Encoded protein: CASSRVQGTSPLHF. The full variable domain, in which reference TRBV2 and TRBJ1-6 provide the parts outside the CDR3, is EPEVTQTPSHQVTQMGQEVILRCVPISNHLYFYWYRQILGQKVEFLVSFYNNEISEKSEIFDDQFSVERPDGSNFTLKIRSTKLEDSAMYFCASSRVQGTSPLHFGNGTRLTVT.

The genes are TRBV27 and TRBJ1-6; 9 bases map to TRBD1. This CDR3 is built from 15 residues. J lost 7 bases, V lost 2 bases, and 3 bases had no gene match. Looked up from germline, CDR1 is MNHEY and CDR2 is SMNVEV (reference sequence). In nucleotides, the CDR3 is TGTGCCAGCAGTTTACAAGGACAGGGGAATTCACCCCTCCACTTT. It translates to CASSLQGQGNSPLHF.

The CDR3 bases are TGTGCCTGGAGTGAGGGGACAGGGAACACTGAAGCTTTCTTT. Protein: CAWSEGTGNTEAFF. The rearrangement joins TRBV30 to TRBJ1-1; 8 bases fit TRBD1. This CDR3 is 14 amino acids long. With V trimmed by 1 base and J by 1 base, 2 bases remained unmatched. CDR1 and CDR2 (germline): GTSNPN, SVGIG (reference sequence).

As DNA, the CDR3 is TGTGCCAGTAGTATGGCCCAGGGGAGGACCGGGGAGCTGTTTTTT. Translated: CASSMAQGRTGELFF. The chain employs TRBV19 and TRBJ2-2; tentatively, D is TRBD1 or TRBD2 (6 bases each). V lost 3 bases, J lost 5 bases, and 13 bases lay in between. The CDR3 runs to 15 residues. Germline lookup yields CDR1 LNHDA and CDR2 SQIVND (reference sequence).

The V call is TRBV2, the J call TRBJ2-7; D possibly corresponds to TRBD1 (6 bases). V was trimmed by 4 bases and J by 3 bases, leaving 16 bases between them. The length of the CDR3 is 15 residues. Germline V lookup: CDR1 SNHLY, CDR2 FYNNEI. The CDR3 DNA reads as TGTGCCAGCAGTGGCCCTGACAGGCGAAACTACGAGCAGTACTTC. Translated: CASSGPDRRNYEQYF.